In its sample, the clone carrying this TCR beta chain was seen a few times. Its cognate antigen is unknown. The data originate from a study of molecular identifiers for immune sequencing clone quantification. Whole-study results and caveats: Spiked Jurkat TCR RNA from one cell was reportedly detectable among about 910,000 naive cells. Naive cells had under 1% of molecules in clones above 20 RNA copies, effectors over 98%.

CDR3 length: 14 residues. Germline loops: CDR1 SGHRS, CDR2 YFSETQ. Between the trimmed V and J ends, which lost 1 base and 4 bases, there was a span of 12 bases. Sorting captured naive CD8 T cells as CD8+CD4-CCR7+CD45RA+. TCRdb passed the PCR reads through MiXCR, listing each CDR3 protein once. The table includes more than 550,000 distinct CDR3 sequences, about 25% detected once. This clonotype was sampled from a human donor in good health. Some libraries in this study had Jurkat cell RNA spiked in. The sequencing sample was made of naive CD8+ T cells from blood, with Jurkat cell RNA spiked in. The subset was: FACS-sorted CD8+CD4-CCR7+CD45RA+ naive T cells. The chain couples TRBV5-1 to TRBJ2-7; tentative D call: TRBD1 (6 bases). The CDR3 spells CASSLTGPSYEQYF. DNA for the CDR3: TGCGCCAGCAGCTTGACAGGGCCCTCTTACGAGCAGTACTTC.